A selection of T cell receptor beta chains follows, all from one sample in a study of blood T cell repertoires in COVID-19. Sequencing used immunoSEQ multiplex PCR; TCRdb keeps in-frame clones, though not all of them. The data hold about 300,000 clones, with roughly 85% observed a single time. Sample: PBMCs or T cells enriched from blood (not recorded which). These receptors were taken from a woman under 40 who had been exposed to COVID-19. Both conserved end residues are part of each CDR3. Fields, in order: V gene, clone size, J gene, D gene, CDR3 protein, CDR3 DNA. D genes are given only for firm matches. Only part of the rows carry a size: once, few, many, or a class if the clone is expanded.

V gene: TRBV28
clone size: -
J gene: TRBJ1-2
D gene: -
CDR3 protein: CASSSGYGQGGNGYTF
CDR3 DNA: TGTGCCAGCAGTTCGGGTTATGGGCAGGGCGGGAATGGCTACACCTTC

V gene: TRBV6-5
clone size: -
J gene: TRBJ2-1
D gene: TRBD2
CDR3 protein: CASDERGSYNEQFF
CDR3 DNA: TGTGCCAGCGACGAGCGGGGCTCCTACAATGAGCAGTTCTTC

V gene: TRBV9
clone size: -
J gene: TRBJ1-3
D gene: -
CDR3 protein: CASSPVISGNTIYF
CDR3 DNA: TGTGCCAGCAGCCCTGTAATCTCTGGAAACACCATATATTTT

V gene: TRBV7-2
clone size: -
J gene: TRBJ1-2
D gene: TRBD1
CDR3 protein: CASSDRTGTGSGYTF
CDR3 DNA: TGTGCCAGCAGCGATCGGACCGGGACAGGTTCTGGCTACACCTTC

V gene: TRBV3-1/TRBV3-2
clone size: -
J gene: TRBJ1-1
D gene: TRBD1
CDR3 protein: CASSQDTGGLEAFF
CDR3 DNA: TGTGCCAGCAGCCAAGATACAGGGGGCTTGGAAGCTTTCTTT

V gene: TRBV30
clone size: -
J gene: TRBJ2-5
D gene: TRBD1
CDR3 protein: CARDRVGETQYF
CDR3 DNA: TGTGCCCGGGACAGGGTAGGAGAGACCCAGTACTTC

V gene: TRBV12-3/TRBV12-4
clone size: few
J gene: TRBJ1-5
D gene: -
CDR3 protein: CASGQTADQPQHF
CDR3 DNA: TGTGCCAGCGGACAAACAGCCGATCAGCCCCAGCATTTT

V gene: TRBV9
clone size: -
J gene: TRBJ2-2
D gene: TRBD2
CDR3 protein: CASSVGTSGGLNTGELFF
CDR3 DNA: TGTGCCAGCAGCGTAGGAACTAGCGGGGGCCTGAACACCGGGGAGCTGTTTTTT

V gene: TRBV6-2/TRBV6-3
clone size: -
J gene: TRBJ2-7
D gene: -
CDR3 protein: CASSDRTVGTYEQYF
CDR3 DNA: TGTGCCAGCAGTGACCGGACTGTCGGAACCTACGAGCAGTACTTC

V gene: TRBV28
clone size: -
J gene: TRBJ2-3
D gene: -
CDR3 protein: CASRSGAVWTPPRGSGTQYF
CDR3 DNA: TGTGCCAGCAGGTCGGGCGCCGTCTGGACTCCTCCGAGGGGGTCTGGTACGCAGTATTTT

V gene: TRBV28
clone size: -
J gene: TRBJ2-5
D gene: -
CDR3 protein: CASSHWRETQYF
CDR3 DNA: TGTGCCAGCAGCCATTGGAGGGAGACCCAGTACTTC

V gene: TRBV7-9
clone size: -
J gene: TRBJ1-6
D gene: TRBD1
CDR3 protein: CASLTGTGYSPLHF
CDR3 DNA: TGTGCCAGCCTCACCGGGACAGGCTATTCACCCCTCCACTTT

V gene: TRBV6-5
clone size: -
J gene: TRBJ1-3
D gene: -
CDR3 protein: CASRPRGSGNTIYF
CDR3 DNA: TGTGCCAGCAGACCCAGGGGCTCTGGAAACACCATATATTTT

V gene: TRBV5-1
clone size: -
J gene: TRBJ2-3
D gene: TRBD1
CDR3 protein: CASSLTPTGTDTQYF
CDR3 DNA: TGCGCCAGCAGCTTGACCCCGACAGGGACAGATACGCAGTATTTT

V gene: TRBV30
clone size: -
J gene: TRBJ1-6
D gene: -
CDR3 protein: CAWSVTDNSPLHF
CDR3 DNA: TGTGCCTGGAGCGTGACTGATAATTCACCCCTCCACTTT

V gene: TRBV6-2/TRBV6-3
clone size: -
J gene: TRBJ2-3
D gene: -
CDR3 protein: CASSWTADTQYF
CDR3 DNA: TGTGCCAGCAGTTGGACAGCAGATACGCAGTATTTT

V gene: TRBV20-1
clone size: once
J gene: TRBJ1-5
D gene: TRBD1
CDR3 protein: CSASSTLGQGNQPQHF
CDR3 DNA: TGCAGTGCTAGTTCCACCTTGGGACAGGGGAACCAGCCCCAGCATTTT

V gene: TRBV2
clone size: -
J gene: TRBJ2-1
D gene: TRBD1
CDR3 protein: CASSGTATYNEQFF
CDR3 DNA: TGTGCCAGCAGCGGGACAGCCACCTACAATGAGCAGTTCTTC

V gene: TRBV7-2
clone size: -
J gene: TRBJ2-5
D gene: -
CDR3 protein: CASSLTRIQETQYF
CDR3 DNA: TGTGCCAGCAGCTTAACCAGGATCCAAGAGACCCAGTACTTC

V gene: TRBV7-9
clone size: -
J gene: TRBJ1-1
D gene: TRBD1
CDR3 protein: CASSSKGATTEAFF
CDR3 DNA: TGTGCCAGCAGCTCAAAGGGGGCGACCACTGAAGCTTTCTTT

V gene: TRBV7-2
clone size: -
J gene: TRBJ2-3
D gene: TRBD1
CDR3 protein: CASSTGQMSDTQYF
CDR3 DNA: TGTGCCAGCAGCACGGGACAGATGTCGGATACGCAGTATTTT

V gene: TRBV12-3/TRBV12-4
clone size: -
J gene: TRBJ1-5
D gene: -
CDR3 protein: CASLTGNQPQHF
CDR3 DNA: TGTGCCAGTCTAACGGGGAATCAGCCCCAGCATTTT

V gene: TRBV19
clone size: -
J gene: TRBJ2-7
D gene: -
CDR3 protein: CASREDGYYEQYF
CDR3 DNA: TGTGCCAGTAGGGAGGACGGATACTACGAGCAGTACTTC

V gene: TRBV9
clone size: -
J gene: TRBJ2-3
D gene: -
CDR3 protein: CASSAGVADTQYF
CDR3 DNA: TGTGCCAGCAGCGCGGGGGTGGCAGATACGCAGTATTTT

V gene: TRBV7-9
clone size: once
J gene: TRBJ1-2
D gene: -
CDR3 protein: CASSFGGGYGYTF
CDR3 DNA: TGTGCCAGCAGCTTTGGCGGGGGCTATGGCTACACCTTC

V gene: TRBV5-1
clone size: few
J gene: TRBJ2-1
D gene: -
CDR3 protein: CASSLGQLHNEQFF
CDR3 DNA: TGCGCCAGCAGCTTGGGACAGCTACATAATGAGCAGTTCTTC

V gene: TRBV5-1
clone size: -
J gene: TRBJ1-2
D gene: -
CDR3 protein: CASSLEGSKGYLYGYTF
CDR3 DNA: TGCGCCAGCAGCTTGGAGGGGTCGAAAGGCTATCTCTATGGCTACACCTTC

V gene: TRBV6-5
clone size: -
J gene: TRBJ2-5
D gene: TRBD2
CDR3 protein: CASRLAGGIQETQYF
CDR3 DNA: TGTGCCAGCAGGCTAGCGGGGGGAATCCAAGAGACCCAGTACTTC

V gene: TRBV27
clone size: -
J gene: TRBJ1-2
D gene: TRBD1
CDR3 protein: CASSSGQGVGYGYTF
CDR3 DNA: TGTGCCAGCAGTTCGGGACAGGGGGTTGGCTATGGCTACACCTTC

V gene: TRBV19
clone size: -
J gene: TRBJ2-1
D gene: TRBD2
CDR3 protein: CASSLGLAGNEQFF
CDR3 DNA: TGTGCCAGTAGCCTCGGACTAGCGGGCAATGAGCAGTTCTTC

V gene: TRBV30
clone size: -
J gene: TRBJ1-3
D gene: TRBD1
CDR3 protein: CAWRQGAPGNTIYF
CDR3 DNA: TGTGCCTGGAGACAGGGGGCGCCGGGAAACACCATATATTTT

V gene: TRBV6-5
clone size: once
J gene: TRBJ1-5
D gene: TRBD1
CDR3 protein: CASAYGTGLNQPQHF
CDR3 DNA: TGTGCCAGCGCCTACGGGACAGGATTAAATCAGCCCCAGCATTTT

V gene: TRBV5-1
clone size: -
J gene: TRBJ1-3
D gene: TRBD1
CDR3 protein: CASSLGGQALSGNTIYF
CDR3 DNA: TGCGCCAGCAGCTTGGGGGGACAGGCCCTCTCTGGAAACACCATATATTTT

V gene: TRBV5-1
clone size: -
J gene: TRBJ2-2
D gene: TRBD1
CDR3 protein: CASRDSANTGELFF
CDR3 DNA: TGCGCCAGCCGGGACAGCGCGAACACCGGGGAGCTGTTTTTT

V gene: TRBV19
clone size: -
J gene: TRBJ2-7
D gene: -
CDR3 protein: CASSPRQGLFEQYF
CDR3 DNA: TGTGCCAGTAGCCCTAGGCAGGGACTGTTCGAGCAGTACTTC

V gene: TRBV30
clone size: -
J gene: TRBJ2-1
D gene: TRBD1
CDR3 protein: CAWSVQGQGLANEQFF
CDR3 DNA: TGTGCCTGGAGTGTACAAGGACAGGGTTTGGCGAATGAGCAGTTCTTC

V gene: TRBV28
clone size: -
J gene: TRBJ1-2
D gene: -
CDR3 protein: CASSFNTGIYGYTF
CDR3 DNA: TGTGCCAGCAGTTTCAATACAGGGATCTATGGCTACACCTTC

V gene: TRBV9
clone size: -
J gene: TRBJ2-7
D gene: TRBD2
CDR3 protein: CASSAGGSPYEQYF
CDR3 DNA: TGTGCCAGCAGCGCCGGCGGGAGTCCCTACGAGCAGTACTTC

V gene: TRBV27
clone size: -
J gene: TRBJ2-3
D gene: -
CDR3 protein: CASSLERQGTDTQYF
CDR3 DNA: TGTGCCAGCAGTCTAGAAAGACAGGGCACAGATACGCAGTATTTT

V gene: TRBV4-2
clone size: once
J gene: TRBJ1-4
D gene: -
CDR3 protein: CASSQDLTAEKLFF
CDR3 DNA: TGTGCCAGCAGCCAAGATTTAACAGCTGAAAAACTGTTTTTT

V gene: TRBV6-5
clone size: -
J gene: TRBJ2-1
D gene: TRBD2
CDR3 protein: CASSYFAGGYNEQFF
CDR3 DNA: TGTGCCAGCAGTTACTTTGCGGGGGGGTACAATGAGCAGTTCTTC